The rows below give T cell receptor beta chains drawn from one sample of a study of PD-1 blockade in classical Hodgkin lymphoma. Produced via immunoSEQ multiplex PCR; TCRdb's table is partial and in-frame only. The table has 32,000 or so clones, about 88% seen once. Material: CD4+ T cells from blood, obtained before the fourth cycle of nivolumab. The receptors shown here come from a human donor with classical Hodgkin lymphoma. CDR3s include the opening cysteine and the closing phenylalanine or tryptophan. A D gene is named only where the DNA matches it firmly. Size values are once, few and many counts, or a class for expanded clones, and some rows have none.

CDR3 protein: CASRLVGDTEAFF
CDR3 DNA: TGTGCCAGCAGACTGGTTGGGGACACTGAAGCTTTCTTT
D gene: -
J gene: TRBJ1-1
clone size: few
V gene: TRBV9

CDR3 protein: CASRTPSQGYYGYTF
CDR3 DNA: TGTGCCAGCAGAACTCCGTCGCAGGGTTACTATGGCTACACCTTC
D gene: -
J gene: TRBJ1-2
clone size: -
V gene: TRBV19

CDR3 protein: CASSFHGAQAATQYF
CDR3 DNA: TGTGCCAGCAGCTTTCATGGGGCGCAGGCTGCGACGCAGTATTTT
D gene: -
J gene: TRBJ2-3
clone size: -
V gene: TRBV5-6

CDR3 protein: CASSLGLAGYEQYF
CDR3 DNA: TGTGCCAGCAGTCTTGGACTAGCGGGCTACGAGCAGTACTTC
D gene: TRBD2
J gene: TRBJ2-7
clone size: -
V gene: TRBV27

CDR3 protein: CASRRTAERNSPLHF
CDR3 DNA: TGTGCCAGCAGGAGGACAGCGGAACGAAATTCACCCCTCCACTTT
D gene: -
J gene: TRBJ1-6
clone size: -
V gene: TRBV6-5

CDR3 protein: CASSQGQEINEKLFF
CDR3 DNA: TGTGCCAGCAGCCAGGGGCAAGAGATTAATGAAAAACTGTTTTTT
D gene: -
J gene: TRBJ1-4
clone size: -
V gene: TRBV7-9

CDR3 protein: CASSSGTSNEKLFF
CDR3 DNA: TGCGCCAGCAGTTCCGGGACAAGTAATGAAAAACTGTTTTTT
D gene: -
J gene: TRBJ1-4
clone size: -
V gene: TRBV5-1

CDR3 protein: CASSYPSGRSTDTQYF
CDR3 DNA: TGTGCCAGCAGCTATCCTAGCGGGAGGTCTACAGATACGCAGTATTTT
D gene: TRBD2
J gene: TRBJ2-3
clone size: -
V gene: TRBV7-9

CDR3 protein: CATNPNTGRDQPQHF
CDR3 DNA: TGTGCCACCAACCCCAATACAGGGCGCGATCAGCCCCAGCATTTT
D gene: -
J gene: TRBJ1-5
clone size: -
V gene: TRBV19

CDR3 protein: CASSAMGVGELFF
CDR3 DNA: TGTGCCAGCAGCGCCATGGGGGTCGGGGAGCTGTTTTTT
D gene: -
J gene: TRBJ2-2
clone size: -
V gene: TRBV7-2

CDR3 protein: CASSLQGASPLHF
CDR3 DNA: TGTGCCAGCAGTTTGCAGGGGGCTTCACCCCTCCACTTT
D gene: TRBD1
J gene: TRBJ1-6
clone size: -
V gene: TRBV28

CDR3 protein: CASSLGSGNHRTYEQYF
CDR3 DNA: TGCGCCAGCAGCTTGGGCTCCGGAAACCATAGAACCTACGAGCAGTACTTC
D gene: -
J gene: TRBJ2-7
clone size: once
V gene: TRBV5-1

CDR3 protein: CASSPQASGTDTQYF
CDR3 DNA: TGTGCCAGCTCACCTCAGGCTAGCGGCACAGATACGCAGTATTTT
D gene: -
J gene: TRBJ2-3
clone size: -
V gene: TRBV18

CDR3 protein: CASSRDIRNEKLFF
CDR3 DNA: TGCGCCAGCAGCCGGGACATCAGAAATGAAAAACTGTTTTTT
D gene: -
J gene: TRBJ1-4
clone size: -
V gene: TRBV10-2

CDR3 protein: CASSSGGIGDTEAFF
CDR3 DNA: TGTGCCAGCAGCTCGGGGGGCATAGGGGACACTGAAGCTTTCTTT
D gene: -
J gene: TRBJ1-1
clone size: -
V gene: TRBV9

CDR3 protein: CASSGRPYSNQPQHF
CDR3 DNA: TGTGCCAGCAGTGGAAGACCCTATAGCAATCAGCCCCAGCATTTT
D gene: -
J gene: TRBJ1-5
clone size: -
V gene: TRBV2

CDR3 protein: CASSPRQGSTEAFF
CDR3 DNA: TGTGCCAGCAGCCCTCGACAGGGGTCCACTGAAGCTTTCTTT
D gene: TRBD1
J gene: TRBJ1-1
clone size: -
V gene: TRBV9

CDR3 protein: CSASSNYEQYF
CDR3 DNA: TGCAGTGCTAGTAGCAACTACGAGCAGTACTTC
D gene: -
J gene: TRBJ2-7
clone size: -
V gene: TRBV20-1

CDR3 protein: CASSLASSGNEQFF
CDR3 DNA: TGTGCCAGCAGCTTAGCGTCTAGCGGTAATGAGCAGTTCTTC
D gene: TRBD2
J gene: TRBJ2-1
clone size: -
V gene: TRBV7-2

CDR3 protein: CASRPLPATNEKLFF
CDR3 DNA: TGCGCCAGCCGTCCGCTACCCGCAACTAATGAAAAACTGTTTTTT
D gene: -
J gene: TRBJ1-4
clone size: -
V gene: TRBV4-1

CDR3 protein: CASSLLAGENTGELFF
CDR3 DNA: TGCGCCAGCAGCTTACTAGCGGGAGAGAACACCGGGGAGCTGTTTTTT
D gene: TRBD2
J gene: TRBJ2-2
clone size: -
V gene: TRBV5-1

CDR3 protein: CASSAYRDGTGNTIYF
CDR3 DNA: TGTGCCAGCAGCGCCTACAGGGACGGGACTGGAAACACCATATATTTT
D gene: -
J gene: TRBJ1-3
clone size: -
V gene: TRBV7-9

CDR3 protein: CASSLDAGATDTQYF
CDR3 DNA: TGTGCCAGCAGCTTAGATGCGGGGGCCACAGATACGCAGTATTTT
D gene: -
J gene: TRBJ2-3
clone size: -
V gene: TRBV7-9

CDR3 protein: CASTNYYSRTGNPGELFF
CDR3 DNA: TGTGCCAGCACCAATTATTATTCCCGCACGGGGAACCCCGGGGAGCTGTTTTTT
D gene: -
J gene: TRBJ2-2
clone size: -
V gene: TRBV28

CDR3 protein: CASSLVFRGEKLFF
CDR3 DNA: TGTGCCAGCAGCTTAGTGTTCAGGGGTGAAAAACTGTTTTTT
D gene: -
J gene: TRBJ1-4
clone size: -
V gene: TRBV11-2

CDR3 protein: CASKLRLAPAYGTQYF
CDR3 DNA: TGTGCCAGCAAGCTCCGACTAGCCCCCGCTTACGGGACCCAGTACTTC
D gene: -
J gene: TRBJ2-5
clone size: -
V gene: TRBV21-1

CDR3 protein: CASSQMKTYEQYF
CDR3 DNA: TGTGCCAGCAGTCAGATGAAAACCTACGAGCAGTACTTC
D gene: -
J gene: TRBJ2-7
clone size: -
V gene: TRBV6-6

CDR3 protein: CASSLVLGLADYNEQFF
CDR3 DNA: TGTGCCAGCAGCTTAGTCCTCGGTCTAGCGGACTACAATGAGCAGTTCTTC
D gene: TRBD2
J gene: TRBJ2-1
clone size: -
V gene: TRBV7-8

CDR3 protein: CASSGTTTQETQYF
CDR3 DNA: TGTGCCAGTAGCGGGACGACGACCCAAGAGACCCAGTACTTC
D gene: -
J gene: TRBJ2-5
clone size: -
V gene: TRBV19

CDR3 protein: CASSLESSGRTGEQFF
CDR3 DNA: TGTGCCAGCAGCTTAGAGAGTAGCGGGAGGACGGGTGAGCAGTTCTTC
D gene: TRBD2
J gene: TRBJ2-1
clone size: -
V gene: TRBV11-2

CDR3 protein: CASSPDWSGNTIYF
CDR3 DNA: TGTGCCAGCAGCCCCGATTGGTCTGGAAACACCATATATTTT
D gene: -
J gene: TRBJ1-3
clone size: -
V gene: TRBV7-2

CDR3 protein: CASSPRAESNEQFF
CDR3 DNA: TGTGCCAGCTCACCACGGGCAGAGTCCAATGAGCAGTTCTTC
D gene: -
J gene: TRBJ2-1
clone size: -
V gene: TRBV18

CDR3 protein: CASSMMSDSTEAFF
CDR3 DNA: TGTGCCAGTAGTATGATGTCAGACTCGACTGAAGCTTTCTTT
D gene: -
J gene: TRBJ1-1
clone size: -
V gene: TRBV19